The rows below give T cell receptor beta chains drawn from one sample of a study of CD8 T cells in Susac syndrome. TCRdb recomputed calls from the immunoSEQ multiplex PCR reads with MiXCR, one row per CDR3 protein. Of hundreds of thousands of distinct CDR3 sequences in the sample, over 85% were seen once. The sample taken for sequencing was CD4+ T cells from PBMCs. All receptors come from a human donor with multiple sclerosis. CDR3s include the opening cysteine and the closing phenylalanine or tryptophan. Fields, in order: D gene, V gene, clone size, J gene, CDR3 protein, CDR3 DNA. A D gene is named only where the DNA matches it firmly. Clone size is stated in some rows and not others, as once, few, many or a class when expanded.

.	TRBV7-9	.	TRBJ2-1	CASSSEREYNEQFF	TGTGCCAGCAGCTCCGAAAGGGAGTACAATGAGCAGTTCTTC
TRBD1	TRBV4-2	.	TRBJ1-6	CASSQGDRRNSPLHF	TGTGCCAGCAGCCAAGGGGACAGGCGAAATTCACCCCTCCACTTT
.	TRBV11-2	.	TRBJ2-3	CASSSRDTQYF	TGTGCCAGCAGCTCAAGAGATACGCAGTATTTT
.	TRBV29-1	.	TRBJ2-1	CSVGRLGAYEQFF	TGCAGCGTTGGGCGACTAGGGGCCTATGAGCAGTTCTTC
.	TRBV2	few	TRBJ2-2	CASSRETGELFF	TGTGCCAGTTCCCGGGAGACCGGGGAGCTGTTTTTT
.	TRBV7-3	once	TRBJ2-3	CASSLGGSADTQYF	TGTGCCAGCAGCTTAGGGGGTTCCGCAGATACGCAGTATTTT
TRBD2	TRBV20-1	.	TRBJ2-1	CSARSGGAGYEQFF	TGCAGTGCTAGGAGCGGGGGGGCCGGTTATGAGCAGTTCTTC
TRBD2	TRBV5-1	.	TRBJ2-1	CASSWDSPGLAGEQFF	TGCGCCAGCAGCTGGGACTCACCGGGACTAGCGGGGGAGCAGTTCTTC
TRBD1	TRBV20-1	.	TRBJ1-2	CSARTMDRGSPVGYTF	TGCAGTGCTAGGACGATGGACAGGGGGAGCCCCGTTGGCTACACCTTC
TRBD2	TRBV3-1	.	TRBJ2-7	CASSRREGIASEQYF	TGTGCCAGCAGCCGCAGGGAGGGAATTGCTTCCGAGCAGTACTTC
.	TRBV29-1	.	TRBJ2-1	CSVAVGGPEQFF	TGCAGCGTTGCAGTTGGGGGACCTGAGCAGTTCTTC
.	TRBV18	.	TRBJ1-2	CASSPAADGYTF	TGTGCCAGCTCACCAGCGGCAGATGGCTACACCTTC
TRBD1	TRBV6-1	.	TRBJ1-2	CASSDDGTGKIGYTF	TGTGCCAGCAGTGACGACGGGACAGGGAAGATTGGCTACACCTTC
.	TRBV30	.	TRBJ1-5	CAAAVGDNQPQHF	TGTGCCGCGGCGGTGGGGGACAATCAGCCCCAGCATTTT
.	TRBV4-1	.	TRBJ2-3	CASSQVGYTDTQYF	TGCGCCAGCAGCCAAGTAGGGTACACAGATACGCAGTATTTT
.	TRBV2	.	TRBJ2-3	CASSQGQSDTQYF	TGTGCCAGCTCCCAGGGCCAGTCAGATACGCAGTATTTT
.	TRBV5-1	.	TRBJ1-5	CASSLDPGDQPQHF	TGCGCCAGCAGCTTGGATCCAGGGGATCAGCCCCAGCATTTT
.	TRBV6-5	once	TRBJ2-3	CASMASTDTQYF	TGTGCCAGCATGGCGAGCACAGATACGCAGTATTTT
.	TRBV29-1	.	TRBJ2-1	CSVGLRNEQFF	TGCAGCGTGGGCCTTAGGAATGAGCAGTTCTTC
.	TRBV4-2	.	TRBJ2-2	CASSQDLASPSNTGELFF	TGTGCCAGCAGCCAAGATCTTGCCAGCCCATCGAACACCGGGGAGCTGTTTTTT
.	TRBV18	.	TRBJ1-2	CASSPPGGAYGYTF	TGTGCCAGCTCACCACCCGGGGGGGCCTATGGCTACACCTTC
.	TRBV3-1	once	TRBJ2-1	CASNLGANNEQFF	TGTGCCAGCAACCTGGGGGCAAACAATGAGCAGTTCTTC
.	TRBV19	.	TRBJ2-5	CASSIRPGQFYF	TGTGCCAGTAGTATACGGCCGGGACAATTCTACTTC
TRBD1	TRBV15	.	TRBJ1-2	CATSRDRTGTDGYTF	TGTGCCACCAGCAGAGATCGGACAGGGACTGATGGCTACACCTTC
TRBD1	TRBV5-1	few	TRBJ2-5	CASSRQGSQETQYF	TGCGCCAGCAGCAGACAGGGTTCTCAAGAGACCCAGTACTTC
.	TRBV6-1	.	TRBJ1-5	CASSEWHQPQHF	TGTGCCAGCAGTGAATGGCATCAGCCCCAGCATTTT
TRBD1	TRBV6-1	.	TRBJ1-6	CASSEAGDRGSPLHF	TGTGCCAGCAGTGAGGCCGGCGACAGGGGGTCACCCCTCCACTTT
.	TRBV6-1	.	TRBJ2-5	CASSGSGRPPGETQYF	TGTGCCAGCAGTGGAAGTGGAAGGCCCCCAGGAGAGACCCAGTACTTC
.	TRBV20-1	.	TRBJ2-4	CSARARQGQDIQYF	TGCAGTGCTAGAGCTAGGCAGGGGCAGGACATTCAGTACTTC
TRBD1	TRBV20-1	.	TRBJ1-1	CSAPGQGLAEAFF	TGCAGTGCTCCGGGACAGGGGCTGGCTGAAGCTTTCTTT
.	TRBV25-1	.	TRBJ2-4	CASSPGSLIQYF	TGTGCCAGCAGTCCCGGGAGCCTCATTCAGTACTTC
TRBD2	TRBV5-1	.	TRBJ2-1	CASSTRLAGVLNEQFF	TGCGCCAGCAGCACCAGACTAGCGGGAGTCCTAAATGAGCAGTTCTTC
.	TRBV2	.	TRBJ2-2	CASSALGTTGELFF	TGTGCCAGCAGTGCTTTAGGGACCACCGGGGAGCTGTTTTTT
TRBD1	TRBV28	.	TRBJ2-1	CASRVGQGIDEQFF	TGTGCCAGCAGGGTCGGACAGGGAATCGATGAGCAGTTCTTC
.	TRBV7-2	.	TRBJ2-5	CASSLEAGIQETQYF	TGTGCCAGCAGCTTAGAGGCAGGAATCCAAGAGACCCAGTACTTC
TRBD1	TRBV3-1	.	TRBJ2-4	CASSARGRGAKNIQYF	TGTGCCAGCAGCGCAAGGGGGCGCGGTGCCAAAAACATTCAGTACTTC
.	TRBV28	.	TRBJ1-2	CASSPPHRFLANYGYTF	TGTGCCAGCAGCCCCCCTCACAGGTTTTTGGCCAACTATGGCTACACCTTC
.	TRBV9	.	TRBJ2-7	CASSALSGFMGEQYF	TGTGCCAGCAGCGCACTGTCAGGGTTTATGGGGGAGCAGTACTTC
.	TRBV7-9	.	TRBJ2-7	CASSLGTGRYEQYF	TGTGCCAGCAGCTTAGGGACGGGGCGGTACGAGCAGTACTTC
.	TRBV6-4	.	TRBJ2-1	CASTDTYNEQFF	TGTGCCAGCACCGACACTTACAATGAGCAGTTCTTC
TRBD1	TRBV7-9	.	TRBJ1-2	CASSRGQGAYGYTF	TGTGCCAGCAGCCGCGGACAGGGTGCCTATGGCTACACCTTC
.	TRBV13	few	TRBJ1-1	CASSKRREAFF	TGTGCCAGCAGTAAACGGCGTGAAGCTTTCTTT
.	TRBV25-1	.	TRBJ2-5	CASKQGKTQYF	TGTGCCAGCAAACAGGGAAAGACCCAGTACTTC
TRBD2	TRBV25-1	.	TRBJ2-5	CASGHPGRETQYF	TGTGCCAGCGGCCACCCCGGGAGGGAGACCCAGTACTTC
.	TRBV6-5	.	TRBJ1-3	CATISAGNTIYF	TGTGCCACCATATCCGCTGGAAACACCATATATTTT
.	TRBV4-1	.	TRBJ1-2	CASSQDSVQGRGYTF	TGCGCCAGCAGCCAAGATTCCGTCCAGGGGCGAGGCTACACCTTC
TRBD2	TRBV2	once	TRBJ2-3	CASRRLAGGASTDTQYF	TGTGCCAGCAGAAGACTAGCGGGGGGCGCTAGCACAGATACGCAGTATTTT
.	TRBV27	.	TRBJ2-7	CASRMWGSPSYEQYF	TGTGCCAGCAGGATGTGGGGCAGTCCCTCCTACGAGCAGTACTTC
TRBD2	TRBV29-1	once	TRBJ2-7	CSVAYLAGLSSYEQYF	TGCAGCGTTGCCTACCTAGCGGGGTTAAGCTCCTACGAGCAGTACTTC
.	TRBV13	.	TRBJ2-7	CASSTRDIRSYEQYF	TGTGCCAGCAGCACCAGGGACATCCGCTCCTACGAGCAGTACTTC
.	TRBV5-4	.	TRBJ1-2	CASSLGPDVKGYTF	TGTGCCAGCAGCTTGGGCCCCGATGTGAAGGGCTACACCTTC